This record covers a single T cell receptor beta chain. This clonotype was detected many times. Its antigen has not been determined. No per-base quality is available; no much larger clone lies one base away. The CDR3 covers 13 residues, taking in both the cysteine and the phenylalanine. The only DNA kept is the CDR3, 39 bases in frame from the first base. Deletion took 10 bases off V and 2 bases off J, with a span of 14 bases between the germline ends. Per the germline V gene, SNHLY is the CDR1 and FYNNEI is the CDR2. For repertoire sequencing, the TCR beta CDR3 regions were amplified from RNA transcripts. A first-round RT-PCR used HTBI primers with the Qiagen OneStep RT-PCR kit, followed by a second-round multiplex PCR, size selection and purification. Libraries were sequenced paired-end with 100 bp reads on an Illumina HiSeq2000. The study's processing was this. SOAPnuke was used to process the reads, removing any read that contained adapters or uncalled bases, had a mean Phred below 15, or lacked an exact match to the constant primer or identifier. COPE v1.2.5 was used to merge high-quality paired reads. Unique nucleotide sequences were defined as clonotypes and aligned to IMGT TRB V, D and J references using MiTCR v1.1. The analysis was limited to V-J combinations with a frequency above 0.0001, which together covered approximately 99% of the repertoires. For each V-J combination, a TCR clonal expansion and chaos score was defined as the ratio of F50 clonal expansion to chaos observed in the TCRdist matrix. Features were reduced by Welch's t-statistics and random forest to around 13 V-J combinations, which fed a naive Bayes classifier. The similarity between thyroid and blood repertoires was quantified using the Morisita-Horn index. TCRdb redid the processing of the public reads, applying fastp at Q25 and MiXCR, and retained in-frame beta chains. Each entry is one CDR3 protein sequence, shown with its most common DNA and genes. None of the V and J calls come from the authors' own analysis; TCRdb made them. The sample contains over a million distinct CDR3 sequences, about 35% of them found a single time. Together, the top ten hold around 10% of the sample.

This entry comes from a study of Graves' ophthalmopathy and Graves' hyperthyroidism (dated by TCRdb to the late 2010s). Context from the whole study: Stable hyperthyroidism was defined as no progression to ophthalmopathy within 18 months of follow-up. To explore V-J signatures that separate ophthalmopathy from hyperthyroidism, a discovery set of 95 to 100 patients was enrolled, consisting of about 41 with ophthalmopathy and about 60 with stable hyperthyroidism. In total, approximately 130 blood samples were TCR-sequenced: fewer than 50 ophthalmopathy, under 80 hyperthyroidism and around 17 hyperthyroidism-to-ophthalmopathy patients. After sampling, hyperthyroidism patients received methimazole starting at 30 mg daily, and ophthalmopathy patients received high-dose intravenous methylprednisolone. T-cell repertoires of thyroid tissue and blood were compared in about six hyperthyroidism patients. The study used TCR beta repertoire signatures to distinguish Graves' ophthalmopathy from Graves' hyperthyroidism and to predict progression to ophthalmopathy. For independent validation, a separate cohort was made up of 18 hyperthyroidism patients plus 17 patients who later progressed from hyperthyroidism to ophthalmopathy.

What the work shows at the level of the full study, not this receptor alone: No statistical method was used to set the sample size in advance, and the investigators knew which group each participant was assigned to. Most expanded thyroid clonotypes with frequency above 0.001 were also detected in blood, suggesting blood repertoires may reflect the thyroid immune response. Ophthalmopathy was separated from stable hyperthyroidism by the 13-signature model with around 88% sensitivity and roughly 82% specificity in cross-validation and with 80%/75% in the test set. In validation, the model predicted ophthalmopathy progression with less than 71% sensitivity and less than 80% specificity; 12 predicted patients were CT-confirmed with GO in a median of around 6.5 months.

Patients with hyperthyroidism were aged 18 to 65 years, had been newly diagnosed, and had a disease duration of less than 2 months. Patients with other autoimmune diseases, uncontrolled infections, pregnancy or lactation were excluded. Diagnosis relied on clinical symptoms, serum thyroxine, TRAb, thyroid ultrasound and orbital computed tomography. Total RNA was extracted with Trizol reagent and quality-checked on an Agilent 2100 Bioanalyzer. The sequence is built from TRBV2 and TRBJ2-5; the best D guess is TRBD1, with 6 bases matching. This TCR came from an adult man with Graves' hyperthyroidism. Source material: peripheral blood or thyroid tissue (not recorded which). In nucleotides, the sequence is TGTGCCACCCTCAGGACAGCGCAAGAGACCCAGTACTTC. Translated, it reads CATLRTAQETQYF. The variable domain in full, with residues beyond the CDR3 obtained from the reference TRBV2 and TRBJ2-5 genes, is EPEVTQTPSHQVTQMGQEVILRCVPISNHLYFYWYRQILGQKVEFLVSFYNNEISEKSEIFDDQFSVERPDGSNFTLKIRSTKLEDSAMYFCATLRTAQETQYFGPGTRLLVL.